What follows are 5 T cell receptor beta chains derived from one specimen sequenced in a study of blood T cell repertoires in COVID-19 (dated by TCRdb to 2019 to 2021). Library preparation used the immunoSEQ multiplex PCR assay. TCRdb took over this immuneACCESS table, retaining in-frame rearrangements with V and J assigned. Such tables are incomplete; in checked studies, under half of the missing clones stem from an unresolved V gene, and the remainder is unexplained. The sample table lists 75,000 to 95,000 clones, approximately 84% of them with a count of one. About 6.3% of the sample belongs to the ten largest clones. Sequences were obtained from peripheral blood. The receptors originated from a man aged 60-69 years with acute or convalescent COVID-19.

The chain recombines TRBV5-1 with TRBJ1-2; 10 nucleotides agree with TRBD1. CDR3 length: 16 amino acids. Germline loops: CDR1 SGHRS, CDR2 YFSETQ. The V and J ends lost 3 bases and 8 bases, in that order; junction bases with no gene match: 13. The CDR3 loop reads CASSSDWDRGLSGYTF. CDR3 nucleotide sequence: TGCGCCAGCAGCTCAGACTGGGACAGGGGATTGAGCGGCTACACCTTC. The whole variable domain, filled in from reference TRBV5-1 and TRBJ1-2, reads KAGVTQTPRYLIKTRGQQVTLSCSPISGHRSVSWYQQTPGQGLQFLFEYFSETQRNKGNFPGRFSGRQFSNSRSEMNVSTLELGDSALYLCASSSDWDRGLSGYTFGSGTRLTVV.

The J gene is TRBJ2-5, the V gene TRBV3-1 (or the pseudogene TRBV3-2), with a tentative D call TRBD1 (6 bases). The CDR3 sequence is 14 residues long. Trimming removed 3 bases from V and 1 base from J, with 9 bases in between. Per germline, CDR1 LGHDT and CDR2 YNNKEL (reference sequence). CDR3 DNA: TGTGCCAGCAGCCAGACAGGCCTCCAAGAGACCCAGTACTTC. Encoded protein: CASSQTGLQETQYF.

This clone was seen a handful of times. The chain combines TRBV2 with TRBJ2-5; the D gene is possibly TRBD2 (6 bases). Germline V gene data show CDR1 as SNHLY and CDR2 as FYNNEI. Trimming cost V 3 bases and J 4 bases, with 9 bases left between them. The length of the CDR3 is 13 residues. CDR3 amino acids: CASSEWRGETQYF. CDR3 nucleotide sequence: TGTGCCAGCAGTGAGTGGAGGGGAGAGACCCAGTACTTC.

CDR3: CATSRGQGHFGETQYF. The CDR3 DNA sequence: TGTGCCACCAGTCGTGGACAAGGACATTTCGGGGAGACCCAGTACTTC. The rearrangement uses TRBV24-1 and TRBJ2-5; a weak D match, TRBD1 (5 bases). The germline V gene encodes CDR1 KGHDR and CDR2 SFDVKD. This CDR3 contains 16 residues. V shed 6 bases and J shed 5 bases, with 21 bases lying between them.

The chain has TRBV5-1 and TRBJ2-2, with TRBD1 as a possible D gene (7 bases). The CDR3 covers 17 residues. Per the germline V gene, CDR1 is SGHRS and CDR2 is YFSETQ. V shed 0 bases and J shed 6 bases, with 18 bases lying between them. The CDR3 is CASSLDAVRRGAGELFF. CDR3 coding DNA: TGCGCCAGCAGCTTGGATGCCGTACGCAGGGGGGCCGGGGAGCTGTTTTTT.